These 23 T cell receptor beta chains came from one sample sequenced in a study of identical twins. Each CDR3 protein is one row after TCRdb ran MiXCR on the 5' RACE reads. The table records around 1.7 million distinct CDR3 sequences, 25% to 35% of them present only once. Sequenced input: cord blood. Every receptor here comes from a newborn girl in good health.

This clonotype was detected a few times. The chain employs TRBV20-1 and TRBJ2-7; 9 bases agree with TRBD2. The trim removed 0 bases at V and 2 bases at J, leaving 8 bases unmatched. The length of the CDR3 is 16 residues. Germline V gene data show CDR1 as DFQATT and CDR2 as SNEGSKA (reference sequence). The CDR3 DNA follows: TGCAGTGCTAGAGATAGCGGGAGACGCCCAACCTACGAGCAGTACTTC. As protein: CSARDSGRRPTYEQYF.

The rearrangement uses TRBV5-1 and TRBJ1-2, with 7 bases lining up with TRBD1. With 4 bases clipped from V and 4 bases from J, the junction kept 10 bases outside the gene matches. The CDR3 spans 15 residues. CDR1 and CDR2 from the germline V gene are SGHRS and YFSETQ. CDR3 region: CASSPDRMLTYGYTF. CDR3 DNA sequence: TGCGCCAGCAGCCCGGACAGGATGCTTACCTATGGCTACACCTTC.

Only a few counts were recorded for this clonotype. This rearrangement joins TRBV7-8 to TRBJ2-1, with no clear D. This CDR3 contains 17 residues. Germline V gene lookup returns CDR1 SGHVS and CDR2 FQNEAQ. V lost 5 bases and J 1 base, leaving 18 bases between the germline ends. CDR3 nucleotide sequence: TGTGCCAGCAGCAGAGCGAGATTTGTAGGGTCCTACAATGAGCAGTTCTTC. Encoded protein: CASSRARFVGSYNEQFF.

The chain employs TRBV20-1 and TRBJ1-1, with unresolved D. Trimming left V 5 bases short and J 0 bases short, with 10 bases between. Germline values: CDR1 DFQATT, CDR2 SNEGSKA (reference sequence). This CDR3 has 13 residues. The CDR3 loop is CSARTSMNTEAFF. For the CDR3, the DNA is TGCAGTGCTCGGACTTCTATGAACACTGAAGCTTTCTTT.

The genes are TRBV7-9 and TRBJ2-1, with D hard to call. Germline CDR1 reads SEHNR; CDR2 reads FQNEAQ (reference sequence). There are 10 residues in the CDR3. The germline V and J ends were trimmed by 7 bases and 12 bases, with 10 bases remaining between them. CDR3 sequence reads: CASTQDGQFF. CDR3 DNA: TGTGCCAGCACCCAAGATGGGCAGTTCTTC.

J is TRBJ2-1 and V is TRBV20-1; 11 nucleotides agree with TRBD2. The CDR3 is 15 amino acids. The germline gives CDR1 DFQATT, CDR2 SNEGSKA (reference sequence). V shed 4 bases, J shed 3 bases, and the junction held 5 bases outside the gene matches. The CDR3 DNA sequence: TGCAGTGCTACAACTAGCGGGAGCTTCTACAATGAGCAGTTCTTC. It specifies CSATTSGSFYNEQFF.

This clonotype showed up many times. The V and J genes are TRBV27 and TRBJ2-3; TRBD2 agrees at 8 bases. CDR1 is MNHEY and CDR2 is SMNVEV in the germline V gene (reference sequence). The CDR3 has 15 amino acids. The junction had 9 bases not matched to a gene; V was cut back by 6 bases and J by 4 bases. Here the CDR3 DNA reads TGTGCCAGCAGCGATCGGGGGGGTTTCGCAGATACGCAGTATTTT. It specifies CASSDRGGFADTQYF.

CDR3 sequence reads: CASSYSQASSYNEQYF. In DNA, the CDR3 is TGTGCCAGCAGTTACTCACAGGCGAGCTCCTACAATGAGCAGTACTTC. The genes are TRBV6-5 and TRBJ2-1; perhaps TRBD1 as D (5 bases). The J call could be wrong; TRBJ2-7 is a better fit for the DNA end. Germline CDR1 and CDR2: MNHEY and SVGAGI. The CDR3 is made up of 16 amino acids.

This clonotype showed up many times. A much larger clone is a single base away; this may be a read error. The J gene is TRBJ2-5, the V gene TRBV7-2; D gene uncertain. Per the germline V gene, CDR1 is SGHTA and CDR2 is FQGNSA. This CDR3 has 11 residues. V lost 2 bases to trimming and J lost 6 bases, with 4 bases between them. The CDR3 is CASSLMKTQYF. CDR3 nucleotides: TGTGCCAGCAGCTTAATGAAGACCCAGTACTTC.

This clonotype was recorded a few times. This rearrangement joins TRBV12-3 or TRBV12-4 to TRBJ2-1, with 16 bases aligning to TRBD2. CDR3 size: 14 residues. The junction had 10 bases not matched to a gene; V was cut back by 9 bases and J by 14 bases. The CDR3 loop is CASTGTSGRGVEFF. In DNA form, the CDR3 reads TGTGCCAGTACCGGGACTAGCGGGAGGGGGGTTGAGTTCTTC.

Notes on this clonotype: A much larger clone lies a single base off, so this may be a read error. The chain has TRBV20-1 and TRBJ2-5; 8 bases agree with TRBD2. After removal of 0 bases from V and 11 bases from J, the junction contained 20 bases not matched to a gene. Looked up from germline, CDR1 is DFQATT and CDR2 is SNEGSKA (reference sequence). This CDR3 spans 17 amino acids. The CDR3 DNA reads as TGCAGTGCTAGAGATTTAGGGGCTAGCGGGCTTTACAATGAGCAGTACTTC. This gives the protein CSARDLGASGLYNEQYF.

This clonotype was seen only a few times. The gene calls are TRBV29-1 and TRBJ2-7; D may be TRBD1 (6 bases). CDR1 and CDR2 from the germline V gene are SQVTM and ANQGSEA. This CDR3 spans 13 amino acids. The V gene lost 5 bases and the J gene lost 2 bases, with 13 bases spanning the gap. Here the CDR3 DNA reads TGCAGCGTTTCGAGGACAGCCCCCTACGAGCAGTACTTC. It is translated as CSVSRTAPYEQYF.

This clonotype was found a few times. The CDR3 region is CASSQERDTYEQYF. For the CDR3, the DNA is TGCGCCAGCAGCCAAGAGCGGGACACCTACGAGCAGTACTTC. The chain employs TRBV4-1 and TRBJ2-7; possibly TRBD1 or TRBD2 for D (6 bases each). The CDR3 is 14 residues long. Between the trimmed V and J ends, which lost 0 bases and 2 bases, there was a span of 8 bases. Germline V gives CDR1 MGHRA, CDR2 YSYEKL.

The CDR3 region is CASSPGLAADNEQFF. In nucleotides, the CDR3 is TGCGCCAGCAGCCCGGGACTAGCGGCCGACAATGAGCAGTTCTTC. This rearrangement joins TRBV4-1 to TRBJ2-1; 11 bases are a match to TRBD2. The germline CDR1 and CDR2 sequences are MGHRA and YSYEKL. The CDR3 is 15 residues long. V trimming: 4 bases; J trimming: 5 bases; junction bases outside the gene matches: 4.

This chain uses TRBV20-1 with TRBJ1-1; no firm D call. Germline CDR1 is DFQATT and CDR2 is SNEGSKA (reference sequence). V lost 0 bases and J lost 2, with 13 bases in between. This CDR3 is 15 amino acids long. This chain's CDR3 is CSARDLKAINTEAFF. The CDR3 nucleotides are TGCAGTGCTAGAGATCTAAAAGCAATTAACACTGAAGCTTTCTTT.

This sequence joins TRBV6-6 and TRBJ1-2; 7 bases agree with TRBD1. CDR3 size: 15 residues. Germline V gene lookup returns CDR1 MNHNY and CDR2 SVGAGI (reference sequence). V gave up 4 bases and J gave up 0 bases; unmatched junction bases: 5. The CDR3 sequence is CASSSGTATNYGYTF. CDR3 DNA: TGTGCCAGCAGTTCGGGGACAGCGACTAACTATGGCTACACCTTC.

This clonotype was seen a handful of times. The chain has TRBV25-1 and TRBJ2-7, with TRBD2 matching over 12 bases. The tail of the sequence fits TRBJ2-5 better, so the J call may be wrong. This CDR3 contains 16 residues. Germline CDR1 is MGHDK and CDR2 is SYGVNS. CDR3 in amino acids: CASSESPSGREETQYF. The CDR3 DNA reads TGTGCCAGCAGTGAATCCCCTAGCGGGAGGGAAGAGACCCAGTACTTC.

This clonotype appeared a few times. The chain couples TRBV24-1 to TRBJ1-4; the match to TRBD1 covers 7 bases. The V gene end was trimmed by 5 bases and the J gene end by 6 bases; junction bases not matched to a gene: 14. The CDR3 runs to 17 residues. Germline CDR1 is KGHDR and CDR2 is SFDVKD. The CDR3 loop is CATSATTRQGMDEKLFF. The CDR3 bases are TGTGCCACCAGTGCCACCACTAGACAGGGAATGGATGAAAAACTGTTTTTT.

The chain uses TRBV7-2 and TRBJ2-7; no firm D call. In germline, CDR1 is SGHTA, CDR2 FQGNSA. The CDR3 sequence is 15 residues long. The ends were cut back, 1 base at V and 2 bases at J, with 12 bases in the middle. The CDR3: CASSLEIGQPYEQYF. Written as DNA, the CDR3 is TGTGCCAGCAGCTTAGAAATAGGGCAGCCCTACGAGCAGTACTTC.

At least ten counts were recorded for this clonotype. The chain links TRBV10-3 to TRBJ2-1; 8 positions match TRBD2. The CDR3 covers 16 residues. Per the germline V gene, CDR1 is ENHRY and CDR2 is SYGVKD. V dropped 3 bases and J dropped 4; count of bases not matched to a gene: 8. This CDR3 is CAISDQTTSDYNEQFF. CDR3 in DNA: TGTGCCATCAGTGACCAAACGACTAGCGATTACAATGAGCAGTTCTTC.

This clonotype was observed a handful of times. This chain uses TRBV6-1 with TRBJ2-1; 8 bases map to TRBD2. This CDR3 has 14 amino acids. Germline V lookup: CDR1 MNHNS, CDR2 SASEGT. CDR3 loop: CVSGGLGSYNEQFF. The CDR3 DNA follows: TGTGTCTCGGGGGGGCTGGGTTCCTACAATGAGCAGTTCTTC.

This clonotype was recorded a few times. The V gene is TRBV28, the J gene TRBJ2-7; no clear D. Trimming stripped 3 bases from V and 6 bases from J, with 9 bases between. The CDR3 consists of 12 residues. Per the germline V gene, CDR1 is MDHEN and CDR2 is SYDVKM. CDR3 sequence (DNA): TGTGCCAGCAGTTTCCCCCCAGGCGAGCAGTACTTC. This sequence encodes CASSFPPGEQYF.

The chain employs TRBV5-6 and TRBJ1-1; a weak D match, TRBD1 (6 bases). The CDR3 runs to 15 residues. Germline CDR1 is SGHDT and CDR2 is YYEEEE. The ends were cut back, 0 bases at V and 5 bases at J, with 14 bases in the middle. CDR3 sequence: CASSLEVGGGTEAFF. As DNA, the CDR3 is TGTGCCAGCAGCTTGGAGGTAGGGGGAGGGACTGAAGCTTTCTTT.